This TCR beta chain stems from a study of siplizumab effects on memory and regulatory T cells. This clone has only one observation. Antigen specificity is unknown. Method: immunoSEQ multiplex PCR; TCRdb's copy keeps in-frame clones and lacks some. The sample holds approximately 110,000 clones, about 93% seen once. Study results and caveats: Assignment of a naive or memory phenotype failed for roughly 75-97% of the proliferating CD4+ or CD8+ clones.

This clonotype was sampled from a human donor in good health. Material: CD4+ T cells sorted from blood.

The CDR3 loop reads CASSDGLARETQYF. In DNA, the CDR3 is TGTGCCAGTAGCGATGGACTAGCTCGGGAGACCCAGTACTTC. The V and J genes are TRBV19 and TRBJ2-5, with TRBD2 matching over 8 bases. J lost 5 bases, V lost 6 bases, and 8 bases had no gene match. This CDR3 has 14 amino acids. Germline V lookup: CDR1 LNHDA, CDR2 SQIVND (reference sequence).